The clone carrying this T cell receptor beta chain was observed a few times. This entry comes from a study of response to subunit inactivated influenza vaccine. The CDR3 loop spans 15 amino acids. V shed 2 bases and J 6 bases; nucleotides not matched to a gene: 9. Per the germline V gene, CDR1 is SNHLY and CDR2 is FYNNEI. TCRdb redid the calling of the RT-PCR reads with MiXCR, one entry per CDR3 protein. Altogether 150,000 to 200,000 distinct CDR3 sequences are present, over 9.5% being singletons, with the ten largest covering less than 30%. The same sample was also used in a study of T cells expressing NK-cell markers. That report notes: Beta-chain TCR cDNA was generated via 5'RACE template switching with UMIs. Investigators obtained TCR beta repertoires from sorted CD3+CD56+NKG2C+, CD3+CD56+NKG2C- and CD3+CD56-NKG2C+ T cells. Seven sequenced donors out of eight were HCMV-seropositive, one seronegative. As a fraction of CD8+ T cells, dominant NKG2C+ clonotypes reached about 1.0-7.0% in six donors. Several donors showed these clonotypes also leading the CD3+CD56-NKG2C+ fraction.

Source: CD8+ T cells sorted from PBMCs, taken about 12 days after vaccination. The TCR was taken from a man between 45 and 60 years old who received an inactivated influenza vaccine. The chain couples TRBV2 to TRBJ2-7, with 8 positions matching TRBD1. In nucleotides, the CDR3 is TGTGCCAGCAGTGAACATAGGGACAGGAGGAGCGAGCAGTACTTC. This translates into CASSEHRDRRSEQYF. Looking up the rest from reference TRBV2 and TRBJ2-7 gives the full variable domain: EPEVTQTPSHQVTQMGQEVILRCVPISNHLYFYWYRQILGQKVEFLVSFYNNEISEKSEIFDDQFSVERPDGSNFTLKIRSTKLEDSAMYFCASSEHRDRRSEQYFGPGTRLTVT.